These 16 T cell receptor beta chains originate from one sample sequenced in a study of beta chain features in type 1 diabetes. Every isolated RNA sample was fully reverse transcribed, so sequencing captured expressed TCRB transcripts. Here immunoSEQ multiplex PCR was the method, and the copy in TCRdb shows in-frame clones only, minus some. The sample lists tens of thousands of clones, almost 50% occurring once. Their antigens are not known. Findings and caveats of the study: Within each of all four CD4+ subsets, Type 1 diabetes patients had TCRB CDR3s that were moderately but significantly shorter.

Sequencing was performed on central memory CD4+ T cells from blood. The receptors shown here come from a man aged 25-45 years with type 1 diabetes.

This chain uses TRBV2 with TRBJ1-1; D possibly corresponds to TRBD1 (6 bases). The germline gives CDR1 SNHLY, CDR2 FYNNEI. The germline V and J ends were trimmed by 5 bases and 3 bases, with 13 bases remaining between them. The CDR3 sequence is 14 residues long. The DNA of the CDR3 is TGTGCCAGCAGTTCGGGTGACAGGTACACTGAAGCTTTCTTT. Its protein is CASSSGDRYTEAFF. The variable domain in full, with the rest retrieved from reference TRBV2 and TRBJ1-1, is EPEVTQTPSHQVTQMGQEVILRCVPISNHLYFYWYRQILGQKVEFLVSFYNNEISEKSEIFDDQFSVERPDGSNFTLKIRSTKLEDSAMYFCASSSGDRYTEAFFGQGTRLTVV.

V usage is TRBV6-1 and J usage is TRBJ2-5, with D possibly matching TRBD1 (5 bases). V was pared by 1 base and J by 2 bases, with 14 bases between. CDR1 and CDR2 (germline): MNHNS, SASEGT. The CDR3 extends over 16 amino acids. CDR3 amino acids: CASSEGGTTGQETQYF. The CDR3 region has the DNA TGTGCCAGCAGTGAAGGGGGCACCACTGGACAAGAGACCCAGTACTTC.

The chain has TRBV9 and TRBJ1-1; possible D gene TRBD1, 5 bases. V lost 1 base and J lost 3, with 10 bases in between. In germline, CDR1 is SGDLS, CDR2 YYNGEE. The CDR3 contains 14 residues. For the CDR3, the DNA is TGTGCCAGCAGCGTAACGGGAGGGGACACTGAAGCTTTCTTT. This translates into CASSVTGGDTEAFF.

On this clone: The same CDR3 also results from other DNA sequences found in this sample. The V and J genes are TRBV6-5 and TRBJ2-1, with 7 bases matching TRBD2. The CDR3 length is 15 residues. Germline lookup yields CDR1 MNHEY and CDR2 SVGAGI. Losses at the gene ends were 2 bases for V and 2 bases for J; bases not matched to a gene: 3. The CDR3 region has the DNA TGTGCCAGCAGTTACAGTGGGACTACCTACAATGAGCAGTTCTTC. It specifies CASSYSGTTYNEQFF.

Only a few counts were recorded for this clone. The chain uses TRBV7-9 and TRBJ2-5, with no clear D. V lost 0 bases and J lost 2, with 7 bases in between. CDR1 and CDR2 (germline): SEHNR, FQNEAQ (reference sequence). The CDR3 totals 14 residues. CDR3: CASSLAHTQETQYF. The CDR3 DNA sequence: TGTGCCAGCAGCTTAGCGCATACACAAGAGACCCAGTACTTC.

The chain is built from TRBV29-1 and TRBJ2-7; 9 bases agree with TRBD2. The CDR3 length is 12 residues. Germline CDR1 reads SQVTM; CDR2 reads ANQGSEA. Trimming took 4 bases from V and 5 from J; bases not matched to a gene: 3. The CDR3 protein is CSVGTSVHEQYF. Here the CDR3 DNA reads TGCAGCGTTGGGACTAGCGTCCACGAGCAGTACTTC.

Turning to this clone: Other DNA sequences of this sample code for an identical CDR3. This chain links TRBV19 with TRBJ2-3; the match to TRBD2 covers 9 bases. This CDR3 contains 14 residues. From germline, CDR1 is LNHDA and CDR2 SQIVND (reference sequence). V lost 3 bases, J lost 4 bases, and 2 bases stayed unmatched. CDR3 nucleotides: TGTGCCAGTAGTATTGCGGGAGGGCCAGATACGCAGTATTTT. Amino acid sequence: CASSIAGGPDTQYF.

The rearrangement links TRBV7-9 to TRBJ2-7; D perhaps matches TRBD1 (6 bases). CDR3 length: 14 amino acids. V dropped 4 bases and J dropped 4 bases, with 14 bases sitting between them. Germline CDR1 is SEHNR and CDR2 is FQNEAQ (reference sequence). The CDR3 coding sequence is TGTGCCAGCAGCTCCTGGACAGAATTTTACGAGCAGTACTTC. Amino acid sequence: CASSSWTEFYEQYF.

This clone was detected only a few times. The chain links TRBV2 to TRBJ2-1, with 13 bases fitting TRBD2. Germline V lookup: CDR1 SNHLY, CDR2 FYNNEI. The CDR3 covers 15 residues. Germline trimming cut 5 bases from V and 8 bases from J; bases unmatched to any gene: 6. The CDR3 bases are TGTGCCAGCAGTTCCGGGACTAGCGGGATATATGAGCAGTTCTTC. Translating gives CASSSGTSGIYEQFF.

J is TRBJ2-5 and V is TRBV5-1; 7 bases match TRBD2. The CDR3 loop spans 16 amino acids. Trimming at V came to 0 bases and at J to 1 base, leaving 6 bases not matched to a gene. Per germline, CDR1 SGHRS and CDR2 YFSETQ. The CDR3 coding sequence is TGCGCCAGCAGCTTGGGCGCGGGAGTGGGCCAAGAGACCCAGTACTTC. Encoded protein: CASSLGAGVGQETQYF. Drawing the rest from reference TRBV5-1 and TRBJ2-5, the complete variable domain is KAGVTQTPRYLIKTRGQQVTLSCSPISGHRSVSWYQQTPGQGLQFLFEYFSETQRNKGNFPGRFSGRQFSNSRSEMNVSTLELGDSALYLCASSLGAGVGQETQYFGPGTRLLVL.

The V call is TRBV4-1, the J call TRBJ1-2, with 10 bases aligning to TRBD1. The germline V gene has CDR1 MGHRA and CDR2 YSYEKL. V was clipped by 3 bases and J by 2 bases; unmatched bases: 3. The length of the CDR3 is 15 residues. DNA of the CDR3: TGCGCCAGCAGCCATCCGGGACAGGGGAACTATGGCTACACCTTC. As protein: CASSHPGQGNYGYTF.

The J gene is TRBJ2-7, the V gene TRBV9; 8 bases are shared with TRBD2. This CDR3 is 14 amino acids long. Germline V lookup: CDR1 SGDLS, CDR2 YYNGEE. J was trimmed by 6 bases and V by 4 bases; bases with no gene match: 9. CDR3 bases: TGTGCCAGCAGCTACAAACCTGGGACTAGCGAGCAGTACTTC. Its translation: CASSYKPGTSEQYF.

The table lists this clone with a few counts. The chain is built from TRBV6-4 and TRBJ1-1; a possible D gene is TRBD1 (6 bases). This CDR3 has 18 residues. With 2 bases removed from V and 3 bases from J, the gap between germline ends came to 22 bases. Germline lookup yields CDR1 MRHNA and CDR2 SNTAGT. The CDR3 DNA reads TGTGCCAGCAGTGACGGGGAAATGGACAGCAGAGTTCACACTGAAGCTTTCTTT. It is translated as CASSDGEMDSRVHTEAFF.

J is TRBJ2-1 and V is TRBV7-9; 8 bases agree with TRBD2. Germline loops: CDR1 SEHNR, CDR2 FQNEAQ (reference sequence). The CDR3 covers 16 residues. Germline trimming cut 0 bases from V and 3 bases from J; bases unmatched to any gene: 4. The CDR3 DNA sequence: TGTGCCAGCAGCTTAGCGCGGCTAGCGGGCTACAATGAGCAGTTCTTC. Its translation: CASSLARLAGYNEQFF.

Concerning this clone: Other DNA sequences from this sample encode an identical CDR3 as well. The chain has TRBV5-1 and TRBJ2-5, with no clear D. V lost 0 bases and J lost 5, with 8 bases in between. This CDR3 contains 13 residues. Germline V gene lookup returns CDR1 SGHRS and CDR2 YFSETQ. CDR3 nucleotides: TGCGCCAGCAGCTTGGGAGGTGGGGAGACCCAGTACTTC. It is translated as CASSLGGGETQYF.

The rearrangement uses TRBV5-8 and TRBJ2-1; D perhaps matches TRBD1 (6 bases). Looked up from germline, CDR1 is SGHTS and CDR2 is YDEGEE. The CDR3 runs 15 residues. Trimming took 4 bases from V and 8 from J, leaving 19 bases between them. DNA for the CDR3: TGTGCCAGCAGCCCACAGGGTCCTAGTCGCGATGAGCAGTTCTTC. Translating gives CASSPQGPSRDEQFF.